This TCR beta chain was retrieved from a study of T cell responses to AZD1222 COVID-19 vaccine. Findings and caveats of the study: Dominant CD4 TCR responses targeted spike regions 160-218 and 743-854.

Of note for this clone: Its antigen is still unknown.

The assay was immunoSEQ multiplex PCR, and TCRdb's table has in-frame clones only and misses some. The data contain more than 100,000 clones, more than 85% of them singletons. The CDR3 has 16 residues. This TCR was sampled from an adult who received the AZD1222 COVID-19 vaccine. The sequences come from peripheral blood, collected 28 days after the second AZD1222 dose. The chain employs TRBV21-1 and TRBJ2-3; TRBD2 reflects the table's D call only, with no check against the DNA. TRBV21-1 is reported as a pseudogene. For the CDR3, the DNA is TGTGCCAGCAGCAATCCGCGGAGCGGGAGATGGAGGACGCAGTATTTT. Amino acid sequence: CASSNPRSGRWRTQYF.